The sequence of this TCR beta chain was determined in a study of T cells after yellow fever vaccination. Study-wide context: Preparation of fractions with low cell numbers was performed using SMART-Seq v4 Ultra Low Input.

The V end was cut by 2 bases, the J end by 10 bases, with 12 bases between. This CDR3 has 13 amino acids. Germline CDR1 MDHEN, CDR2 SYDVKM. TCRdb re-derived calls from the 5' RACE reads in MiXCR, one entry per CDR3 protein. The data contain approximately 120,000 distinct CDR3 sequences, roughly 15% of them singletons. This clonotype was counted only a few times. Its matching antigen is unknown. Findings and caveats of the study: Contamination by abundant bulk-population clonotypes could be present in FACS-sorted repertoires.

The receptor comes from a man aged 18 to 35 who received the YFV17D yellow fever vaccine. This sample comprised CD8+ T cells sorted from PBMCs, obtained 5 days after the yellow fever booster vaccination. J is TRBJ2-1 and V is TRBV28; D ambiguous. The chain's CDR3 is CASSLLLGWEQFF. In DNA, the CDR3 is TGTGCCAGCAGTTTACTCCTAGGTTGGGAGCAGTTCTTC.